This entry features one TCR beta chain sequence. Time point in this sample: persistent/refractory GD, antithyroid drugs over 5 years with positive TRAb. PBMC-derived RNA was used for the TCR library. Germline V gene data show CDR1 as SNHLY and CDR2 as FYNNEI. This CDR3 is built from 13 residues. Trimming removed 5 bases from V and 8 bases from J, with 13 bases in between. The data stem from a study of regulatory T cells in long-lasting Graves disease. Investigators prepared the TCR beta libraries by applying iRepertoire HTBI primers and Arm-PCR of CDR3 regions. TCRdb reanalysed the multiplex PCR reads using MiXCR and keeps one entry per CDR3 protein. The table includes 400,000 to 500,000 distinct CDR3 sequences, around a fifth detected once.

The clonotype comes from a female donor with Graves disease. The chain couples TRBV2 to TRBJ2-1, with D unclear. The sample was peripheral blood mononuclear cells (PBMCs), taken when the disease was refractory, from a patient treated with antithyroid drugs. As DNA, the CDR3 is TGTGCCAGCAGTACCGGGTCGAAGGATGAGCAGTTCTTC. Its translation is CASSTGSKDEQFF.